The rows below give T cell receptor beta chains drawn from one sample of a study of T-cell memory formation after mild COVID-19. TCRdb analysed the 5' RACE reads with MiXCR anew, one entry per CDR3 protein. The data show 70,000 to 100,000 distinct CDR3 sequences, less than 15% seen once. Material for sequencing was PBMCs or a T cell subset sorted from them (not recorded which). These receptors originate from an adult woman who had mild COVID-19 (a few samples of this study predate the infection). Cell type and time point are not known. The CDR3 runs from the conserved cysteine through the conserved F or W. D genes are given only for firm matches. For some rows the clone size is stated as once, few or many, or as a class when expanded; others skip it.

V	D	J	size	CDR3	DNA
TRBV5-1	TRBD1	TRBJ1-1	.	CASSAGTGAVSTEAFF	TGCGCCAGCAGCGCCGGGACAGGGGCAGTTTCCACTGAAGCTTTCTTT
TRBV12-3/TRBV12-4	.	TRBJ2-1	few	CASSSWGLSSYNEQFF	TGTGCCAGCAGCTCCTGGGGACTGAGCTCCTACAATGAGCAGTTCTTC
TRBV3-1	.	TRBJ1-2	few	CASSHPEQYGYTF	TGTGCCAGCAGCCACCCAGAACAGTATGGCTACACCTTC
TRBV2	.	TRBJ2-3	.	CASSEAVASGTDTQYF	TGTGCCAGCAGTGAAGCGGTCGCTAGCGGCACAGATACGCAGTATTTT
TRBV5-1	TRBD2	TRBJ2-5	few	CASSSGTSGRPWETQYF	TGCGCCAGCAGCTCCGGGACTAGCGGGAGGCCTTGGGAGACCCAGTACTTC
TRBV3-1	TRBD1	TRBJ2-2	few	CASSQALNRDRRSNTGELFF	TGTGCCAGCAGCCAAGCTCTAAACCGGGACAGACGTTCGAACACCGGGGAGCTGTTTTTT
TRBV27	.	TRBJ1-2	few	CASSLGGLGYGYTF	TGTGCCAGCAGTTTAGGGGGGCTAGGATATGGCTACACCTTC
TRBV5-1	.	TRBJ2-1	many	CASSLVADSYNEQFF	TGCGCCAGCAGCTTGGTGGCAGACTCCTACAATGAGCAGTTCTTC
TRBV29-1	.	TRBJ2-7	many	CSVEEAGRESYEQYF	TGCAGCGTTGAAGAGGCAGGCAGGGAGTCCTACGAGCAGTACTTC
TRBV12-3/TRBV12-4	.	TRBJ2-2	.	CASSLRLNTGELFF	TGTGCCAGCAGTTTGAGGTTGAACACCGGGGAGCTGTTTTTT
TRBV27	.	TRBJ1-2	.	CASSLSAGSNYGYTF	TGTGCCAGCAGTTTATCTGCAGGGTCGAACTATGGCTACACCTTC
TRBV7-9	.	TRBJ2-5	few	CASSDRYQETQYF	TGTGCCAGCAGCGACAGGTACCAAGAGACCCAGTACTTC
TRBV3-1	.	TRBJ2-7	.	CASSHPDRSLYEQYF	TGTGCCAGCAGCCACCCGGACAGAAGCCTCTACGAGCAGTACTTC
TRBV7-9	.	TRBJ2-7	few	CASSDDRHSYEQYF	TGTGCCAGCAGCGACGACAGGCACTCCTACGAGCAGTACTTC
TRBV12-3/TRBV12-4	.	TRBJ2-3	few	CASSRGRDTQYF	TGTGCCAGCAGCCGAGGGAGGGATACGCAGTATTTT
TRBV6-5	TRBD1	TRBJ2-5	few	CASTRTGGEGETQYF	TGTGCCAGCACCAGGACAGGGGGCGAGGGGGAGACCCAGTACTTC
TRBV6-2/TRBV6-3	.	TRBJ2-7	many	CASSPRLSAGKEQYF	TGTGCCAGCAGCCCTCGACTCTCCGCTGGAAAGGAGCAGTACTTC
TRBV24-1	TRBD1	TRBJ2-5	.	CATSDGTVIQETQYF	TGTGCCACCAGTGATGGGACAGTAATACAAGAGACCCAGTACTTC
TRBV7-2	.	TRBJ2-7	.	CASSPGTPTYEQYF	TGTGCCAGCAGCCCAGGAACTCCTACCTACGAGCAGTACTTC
TRBV7-9	.	TRBJ2-1	.	CASSLPRTTDYSYNEQFF	TGTGCCAGCAGCTTGCCACGGACAACAGACTACTCCTACAATGAGCAGTTCTTC
TRBV27	TRBD1	TRBJ2-7	few	CASSPRQGPTYEQYF	TGTGCCAGCAGTCCAAGACAGGGCCCCACCTACGAGCAGTACTTC
TRBV29-1	.	TRBJ2-1	few	CSVDGSSYNEQFF	TGCAGCGTTGACGGGAGCTCCTACAATGAGCAGTTCTTC
TRBV5-1	.	TRBJ2-5	few	CASSLRLVGGEEEETQYF	TGCGCCAGCAGCTTGAGGCTAGTCGGTGGGGAAGAGGAAGAGACCCAGTACTTC
TRBV12-3/TRBV12-4	TRBD1	TRBJ1-2	.	CASSPYKTGDYGYTF	TGTGCCAGCAGTCCCTATAAGACAGGGGACTATGGCTACACCTTC
TRBV30	TRBD1	TRBJ2-1	.	CAWSGTGGEEEQFF	TGTGCCTGGAGCGGGACAGGGGGCGAGGAGGAGCAGTTCTTC
TRBV12-3/TRBV12-4	.	TRBJ2-7	.	CASSAGSHYEQYF	TGTGCCAGCAGTGCTGGGTCCCATTACGAGCAGTACTTC
TRBV5-1	TRBD1	TRBJ2-3	few	CASSSPPRDRLATDTQYF	TGCGCCAGCAGCTCCCCCCCCCGGGACAGGCTAGCTACAGATACGCAGTATTTT
TRBV16	.	TRBJ1-1	.	CASSPLGRWGTEAFF	TGTGCCAGCAGCCCCCTCGGACGTTGGGGCACTGAAGCTTTCTTT
TRBV9	TRBD1	TRBJ1-2	few	CASSGTGGHYYGYTF	TGTGCCAGCAGCGGGACAGGGGGCCATTACTATGGCTACACCTTC
TRBV15	TRBD2	TRBJ2-3	few	CATSRDRLAGGPTDTQYF	TGTGCCACCAGCAGAGATAGGCTAGCGGGGGGGCCGACAGATACGCAGTATTTT
TRBV27	.	TRBJ2-5	few	CASSFREGGETQYF	TGTGCCAGCAGTTTTCGGGAAGGCGGGGAGACCCAGTACTTC
TRBV2	TRBD1	TRBJ2-7	few	CASTGTGYTYEQYF	TGTGCCAGTACCGGGACAGGATATACCTACGAGCAGTACTTC
TRBV7-9	TRBD2	TRBJ2-3	few	CASSSGLAGGDTQYF	TGTGCCAGCAGCTCGGGACTAGCGGGAGGGGATACGCAGTATTTT
TRBV7-9	.	TRBJ2-2	.	CATYRVETGELFF	TGTGCCACCTACAGGGTTGAGACCGGGGAGCTGTTTTTT
TRBV7-2	.	TRBJ1-3	few	CASSLLPSSGNTIYF	TGTGCCAGCAGCTTACTGCCGAGCTCTGGAAACACCATATATTTT
TRBV2	.	TRBJ2-3	few	CASTETGSISYTQYF	TGTGCCAGCACCGAGACCGGATCCATTTCTTATACGCAGTATTTT
TRBV12-3/TRBV12-4	TRBD2	TRBJ2-7	few	CASSSSGLAGVSEQYF	TGTGCCAGCAGTTCCTCCGGACTAGCGGGAGTTAGCGAGCAGTACTTC